The clone carrying this TCR beta chain was seen a few times. The target antigen is unknown. TCRdb passed the 5' RACE reads through MiXCR, listing each CDR3 protein once. The sample lists approximately 20,000 distinct CDR3 sequences; approximately 4.1% were seen once. The data originate from a study of early T cells in non-severe SARS-CoV-2 infection. Study-wide findings and caveats: Matching against VDJdb likely underestimated virus-specific expansions, favoring anti-spike CD8.

The CDR3 sequence is 14 residues long. V trimming: 5 bases; J trimming: 1 base; junction bases outside the gene matches: 4. This receptor was taken from an adult who was a healthcare worker with PCR-confirmed SARS-CoV-2 infection or an uninfected control (not recorded which). V gene TRBV12-3 or TRBV12-4 combines with J gene TRBJ1-1; TRBD1 matches 7 bases. The source material was whole blood. The CDR3 sequence: CASSQGQANTEAFF. The CDR3 region has the DNA TGTGCCAGCAGTCAAGGACAGGCGAACACTGAAGCTTTCTTT.